This T cell receptor beta chain appears in the sequencing data of a study of molecular identifiers for immune sequencing clone quantification. TCRdb itself ran the PCR reads through MiXCR, one entry per CDR3 protein. Among about half a million distinct CDR3 sequences listed, about 22% were seen once. This clonotype has ten or more counts. This CDR3 is built from 16 residues. The ends lost 4 bases at V and 4 bases at J; junction bases unmatched: 11. Germline V gene lookup returns CDR1 MGHRA and CDR2 YSYEKL. Naive CD8 T cells, phenotype CD8+CD4-CCR7+CD45RA+, were sorted. This clonotype was sampled from a human donor in good health. Some libraries in this study had Jurkat cell RNA spiked in. Sequenced sample: naive CD8+ T cells from blood, with Jurkat cell RNA spiked in. Subset denoted: FACS-sorted CD8+CD4-CCR7+CD45RA+ naive T cells. V usage is TRBV4-1 and J usage is TRBJ2-7; 9 bases align to TRBD1. For the CDR3, the DNA is TGCGCCAGCAGCCGCAAGGACGGGACAGGGAAGTACGAGCAGTACTTC. Translation gives CASSRKDGTGKYEQYF.